These 25 T cell receptor beta chains were all obtained from the same sample, sequenced in a study of T cell responses to AZD1222 COVID-19 vaccine. Clones were read by immunoSEQ multiplex PCR, and TCRdb kept only the in-frame ones, dropping some. The table shows about 79,000 clones, with about 84% occurring only once. The input for sequencing was peripheral blood, taken on day 0 of AZD1222 vaccination. The source of these receptors is an adult in good health.

The V gene is TRBV4-2, the J gene TRBJ2-2, with TRBD2 matching over 13 bases. Looked up from germline, CDR1 is LGHNA and CDR2 is YNFKEQ. V was pared by 0 bases and J by 2 bases, with 6 bases of the junction left unmatched. The CDR3 spans 19 residues. The CDR3 protein is CASSQESGTSGTNTGELFF. For the CDR3, the DNA is TGTGCCAGCAGCCAAGAATCCGGGACTAGCGGGACCAACACCGGGGAGCTGTTTTTT.

The gene calls are TRBV6-5 and TRBJ2-5, with D unresolved. The germline V gene has CDR1 MNHEY and CDR2 SVGAGI. The CDR3 contains 11 residues. V lost 6 bases and J lost 4, with 6 bases in between. The CDR3, as DNA: TGTGCCAGCAGCCTCGGAGAGACCCAGTACTTC. Translated: CASSLGETQYF.

This rearrangement joins TRBV28 to TRBJ1-4; D unresolved. The CDR3 sequence is 15 residues long. CDR1 is MDHEN, CDR2 SYDVKM, per germline. V was clipped by 6 bases and J by 8 bases, with 19 bases between them. CDR3 nucleotide sequence: TGTGCCAGCAGGGCTCCGGGCTCCGTTGGGGAAAAACTGTTTTTT. Translated: CASRAPGSVGEKLFF.

V gene TRBV21-1 combines with J gene TRBJ1-3. TRBV21-1 is noted as a pseudogene. CDR3 length: 12 residues. The CDR3 region has the DNA TGTGCCAGCAGCAAGGCTCTGGGCACCATATATTTT. It specifies CASSKALGTIYF.

The J gene is TRBJ2-5, the V gene TRBV2, with no clear D. Germline-derived CDR1 and CDR2 are SNHLY and FYNNEI. The V gene lost 1 base and the J gene lost 2 bases, with 8 bases spanning the gap. The CDR3 is made up of 14 amino acids. The CDR3 here is CASSEGPAQETQYF. The CDR3 DNA sequence: TGTGCCAGCAGTGAAGGCCCAGCTCAAGAGACCCAGTACTTC.

This clone was detected only a few times. This chain uses TRBV19 with TRBJ1-3; no clear D. The ends were cut back, 3 bases at V and 1 base at J, with 7 bases in the middle. This CDR3 spans 14 amino acids. Germline-derived CDR1 and CDR2 are LNHDA and SQIVND (reference sequence). CDR3 in DNA: TGTGCCAGTAGTATTGGTGGGTCTGGAAACACCATATATTTT. This translates into CASSIGGSGNTIYF.

The chain couples TRBV5-4 to TRBJ2-5; 8 positions match TRBD2. Looked up from germline, CDR1 is SGHNT and CDR2 is YYREEE (reference sequence). V lost 0 bases to trimming and J lost 5 bases; unmatched junction nucleotides: 12. The CDR3 contains 17 residues. CDR3 DNA sequence: TGTGCCAGCAGCTTGGCTCCCGGGGGCGGGGGGACGGAGACCCAGTACTTC. It specifies CASSLAPGGGGTETQYF.

This rearrangement joins TRBV7-9 to TRBJ1-3; unclear D gene. Trimming cost V 4 bases and J 0 bases, with 13 bases left between them. The CDR3 has 16 amino acids. Germline assignment: CDR1 SEHNR and CDR2 FQNEAQ (reference sequence). CDR3 protein: CASSSMVTNSGNTIYF. The CDR3 DNA reads TGTGCCAGCAGCTCGATGGTCACCAACTCTGGAAACACCATATATTTT.

The J gene is TRBJ1-3, the V gene TRBV4-2; D uncertain. Per the germline V gene, CDR1 is LGHNA and CDR2 is YNFKEQ. Between the trimmed V and J ends, which lost 8 bases and 4 bases, there was a span of 15 bases. This CDR3 region has 14 residues. The DNA of the CDR3 is TGTGCCAGCTCTGGAGGGAAAGCGGGAAACACCATATATTTT. This encodes CASSGGKAGNTIYF.

J is TRBJ2-5 and V is TRBV7-7; 8 nucleotides align to TRBD1. With V trimmed by 5 bases and J by 4 bases, 3 bases remained unmatched. The CDR3 runs 13 residues. In germline, CDR1 is SSHAT, CDR2 FNYEAQ (reference sequence). CDR3 loop: CASSLDRAETQYF. The CDR3 DNA is TGTGCCAGCAGCCTGGACAGGGCAGAGACCCAGTACTTC.

V is TRBV3-1 (or the pseudogene TRBV3-2) and J is TRBJ1-1; D possibly corresponds to TRBD1 (6 bases). The CDR3 has 20 residues. Trimming removed 0 bases from V and 0 bases from J, with 23 bases in between. Germline V gives CDR1 LGHDT, CDR2 YNNKEL (reference sequence). As DNA, the CDR3 is TGTGCCAGCAGCCAAGATTACGAGACAGGTAGGCGCCCATTGAACACTGAAGCTTTCTTT. It translates to CASSQDYETGRRPLNTEAFF.

The genes are TRBV4-2 and TRBJ1-1, with 7 bases lining up with TRBD1. The ends lost 0 bases at V and 10 bases at J; junction bases unmatched: 5. Per the germline V gene, CDR1 is LGHNA and CDR2 is YNFKEQ. This CDR3 has 13 amino acids. CDR3 bases: TGTGCCAGCAGCCAAGATAGGAGACAGGGAGCTTTCTTT. It encodes CASSQDRRQGAFF.

CDR3 nucleotides: TGTGCCAGCAGTTCCACAGAGAATTCACCCCTCCACTTT. Its translation is CASSSTENSPLHF. This sequence joins TRBV12-3 or TRBV12-4 and TRBJ1-6; D gene unclear. Trimming removed 4 bases at V and 7 bases at J, with 8 bases between. This CDR3 has 13 residues.

The V and J genes are TRBV5-1 and TRBJ2-7; D not resolved. This CDR3 has 15 residues. The V end was cut by 0 bases, the J end by 3 bases, with 13 bases between. Germline-derived CDR1 and CDR2 are SGHRS and YFSETQ. CDR3 sequence (DNA): TGCGCCAGCAGCTTGGTCTGGGAAGGTCACTACGAGCAGTACTTC. The encoded protein is CASSLVWEGHYEQYF.

V and J are TRBV5-1 and TRBJ1-5; 8 nucleotides agree with TRBD1. The CDR3 totals 14 residues. The trim removed 0 bases at V and 6 bases at J, leaving 2 bases unmatched. Germline V CDR1 and CDR2: SGHRS, YFSETQ. CDR3 region: CASSLGQGAQPQHF. For the CDR3, the DNA is TGCGCCAGCAGCTTGGGGCAGGGGGCTCAGCCCCAGCATTTT.

The chain carries TRBV2 and TRBJ2-1; D may be TRBD1 or TRBD2 (5 bases each). Trimming left V 10 bases short and J 8 bases short, with 18 bases between. CDR3 size: 13 residues. CDR1 and CDR2 (germline): SNHLY, FYNNEI. CDR3 bases: TGTGCCACCGGGGACCCCCTTGAGGATGAGCAGTTCTTC. Amino acid sequence: CATGDPLEDEQFF.

The rearrangement links TRBV5-1 to TRBJ1-6; 10 bases are a match to TRBD1. V dropped 4 bases and J dropped 10; count of bases not matched to a gene: 8. CDR3 length equals 15 residues. Germline V CDR1 and CDR2: SGHRS, YFSETQ. CDR3: CASSLSGQGVSPLHF. CDR3 DNA sequence: TGCGCCAGCAGCCTGAGTGGACAGGGGGTGTCACCCCTCCACTTT.

The chain uses TRBV5-1 and TRBJ2-1; 14 nucleotides match TRBD2. The length of the CDR3 is 16 residues. Per germline, CDR1 SGHRS and CDR2 YFSETQ. V gave up 3 bases and J gave up 2 bases; unmatched junction bases: 1. CDR3 coding DNA: TGCGCCAGCAGCTCGACTAGCGGGGGGGCCTACAATGAGCAGTTCTTC. It is translated as CASSSTSGGAYNEQFF.

The rearrangement links TRBV27 to TRBJ2-2, with D perhaps TRBD2 (5 bases). Trimming pared 0 bases from V and 0 bases from J, leaving 8 bases between. The CDR3 has 16 residues. CDR1 and CDR2 (germline): MNHEY, SMNVEV (reference sequence). The CDR3: CASSLSRRANTGELFF. In nucleotides, the CDR3 is TGTGCCAGCAGTTTATCACGGCGGGCGAACACCGGGGAGCTGTTTTTT.

This rearrangement joins TRBV28 to TRBJ1-2; D is perhaps TRBD1 (5 bases). The CDR3 contains 13 residues. The germline V and J ends were trimmed by 6 bases and 7 bases, with 15 bases remaining between them. From germline, CDR1 is MDHEN and CDR2 SYDVKM. Written as DNA, the CDR3 is TGTGCCAGCAGCACACGAACGAGGGGTGGCTACACCTTC. Translating gives CASSTRTRGGYTF.

The V gene is TRBV7-6, the J gene TRBJ2-2; possibly TRBD1 for D (6 bases). V was shortened by 5 bases and J by 3 bases, with 10 bases between the two germline ends. Germline V gene sequence: CDR1 SGHVS, CDR2 FNYEAQ. The CDR3 consists of 14 residues. The CDR3 region is CASSPGEDTGELFF. For the CDR3, the DNA is TGTGCCAGCAGCCCAGGGGAAGACACCGGGGAGCTGTTTTTT.

The rearrangement links TRBV27 to TRBJ1-4, with D tentatively TRBD1 (6 bases). V lost 2 bases and J 8 bases, leaving 15 bases between the germline ends. Germline values: CDR1 MNHEY, CDR2 SMNVEV (reference sequence). The CDR3 runs 15 residues. CDR3: CASSLGGGFSEKLFF. The CDR3, as DNA: TGTGCCAGCAGTTTAGGGGGCGGGTTTAGCGAAAAACTGTTTTTT.

This clone is a singleton in its sample. The chain recombines TRBV5-5 with TRBJ1-5; tentatively, D is TRBD1 (6 bases). Between the trimmed V and J ends, which lost 2 bases and 3 bases, there was a span of 9 bases. Looked up from germline, CDR1 is SGHKS and CDR2 is YYEKEE (reference sequence). CDR3 length: 14 residues. The CDR3 DNA is TGTGCCAGCAGCTTCCGGGACACCAATCAGCCCCAGCATTTT. Amino acid sequence: CASSFRDTNQPQHF.

This chain joins TRBV24-1 and TRBJ1-5; D not certain. Trimming stripped 12 bases from V and 6 bases from J, with 11 bases between. CDR3 length: 11 residues. Germline V gives CDR1 KGHDR, CDR2 SFDVKD. CDR3 residues: CAPDPPQPQHF. As DNA, the CDR3 is TGTGCCCCCGACCCCCCTCAGCCCCAGCATTTT.

The chain is built from TRBV27 and TRBJ1-1; TRBD1 is a possible D gene (5 bases). Per germline, CDR1 MNHEY and CDR2 SMNVEV (reference sequence). The V end lost 4 bases, the J end lost 13 bases, and 19 bases lay between the germline ends. CDR3 length: 13 residues. The CDR3 loop is CASSSPGRGGVFF. The DNA of the CDR3 is TGTGCCAGCAGTTCGCCCGGACGTGGGGGGGTTTTCTTT.